A single sample gave rise to the 28 T cell receptor beta chains below, sequenced in a study of blood T cell repertoires in COVID-19. Assay: immunoSEQ multiplex PCR; the TCRdb copy retains only in-frame clones and omits some. This table holds 70,000 to 95,000 clones, more than 70% found once. The sequencing input was peripheral blood. These receptors were taken from a woman aged 80 or over with active COVID-19.

J is TRBJ1-2 and V is TRBV7-9; the D gene is possibly TRBD1 (6 bases). V was trimmed by 0 bases and J by 2 bases, leaving 10 bases between them. Germline V gene lookup returns CDR1 SEHNR and CDR2 FQNEAQ (reference sequence). The CDR3 is made up of 15 amino acids. CDR3 DNA sequence: TGTGCCAGCAGCTTAGCTCTCAGGGGCAACTATGGCTACACCTTC. Its translation: CASSLALRGNYGYTF. The full variable domain, in which reference TRBV7-9 and TRBJ1-2 provide the parts outside the CDR3, is DTGVSQNPRHKITKRGQNVTFRCDPISEHNRLYWYRQTLGQGPEFLTYFQNEAQLEKSRLLSDRFSAERPKGSFSTLEIQRTEQGDSAMYLCASSLALRGNYGYTFGSGTRLTVV.

The CDR3 reads CASSIVIGLARSPDTQYF. Written as DNA, the CDR3 is TGTGCCAGCAGCATCGTTATCGGTTTAGCTAGGAGTCCCGATACGCAGTATTTT. The chain employs TRBV13 and TRBJ2-3; D is undetermined. The V end lost 5 bases, the J end lost 6 bases, and 27 bases lay between the germline ends. The CDR3 has 18 residues. Germline loops: CDR1 PRHDT, CDR2 FYEKMQ (reference sequence).

This chain joins TRBV7-2 and TRBJ2-1, with D uncertain. Germline V gene lookup returns CDR1 SGHTA and CDR2 FQGNSA. The CDR3 contains 13 residues. The V and J ends lost 3 bases and 6 bases respectively, with 9 bases between them. Written as DNA, the CDR3 is TGTGCCAGCAGCTTCGAGGTCCTCAATGAGCAGTTCTTC. Its protein is CASSFEVLNEQFF.

The CDR3: CASSSPPGNEQFF. In DNA form, the CDR3 reads TGCGCCAGCAGCTCCCCCCCCGGCAATGAGCAGTTCTTC. The rearrangement uses TRBV5-1 and TRBJ2-1, with D hard to call. Trimming cost V 3 bases and J 6 bases, with 10 bases left between them. Germline V CDR1 and CDR2: SGHRS, YFSETQ. The CDR3 is 13 amino acids. Full variable domain (outside the CDR3, taken from reference TRBV5-1 and TRBJ2-1): KAGVTQTPRYLIKTRGQQVTLSCSPISGHRSVSWYQQTPGQGLQFLFEYFSETQRNKGNFPGRFSGRQFSNSRSEMNVSTLELGDSALYLCASSSPPGNEQFFGPGTRLTVL.

This chain links TRBV7-2 with TRBJ1-2; TRBD1 aligns across 9 bases. The junction had 3 bases not matched to a gene; V was cut back by 1 base and J by 6 bases. This CDR3 is built from 14 residues. Germline-derived CDR1 and CDR2 are SGHTA and FQGNSA. The CDR3 spells CASSLGTGDHGYTF. The CDR3 DNA reads TGTGCCAGCAGCTTAGGGACAGGGGATCATGGCTACACCTTC.

This clone was observed a few times. The chain couples TRBV6-2 or TRBV6-3 to TRBJ1-5, with 12 bases lining up with TRBD1. The CDR3 is made up of 15 amino acids. Germline V gives CDR1 MNHEY, CDR2 SVGEGT. V lost 6 bases to trimming and J lost 7 bases; unmatched junction nucleotides: 7. The CDR3 region is CASSPWDRGRQPQHF. As DNA, the CDR3 is TGTGCCAGCAGCCCCTGGGACAGGGGGCGACAGCCCCAGCATTTT.

The V gene is TRBV2, the J gene TRBJ2-1; 11 bases are shared with TRBD2. Trimming removed 10 bases from V and 5 bases from J; junction bases left unmatched: 13. CDR1 is SNHLY and CDR2 is FYNNEI in the germline V gene. The CDR3 consists of 16 residues. The DNA for the CDR3 is TGTGCCACCTCAGAAATGTTAGCGGGAGGGAACAATGAGCAGTTCTTC. Residues: CATSEMLAGGNNEQFF.

The rearrangement joins TRBV18 to TRBJ2-7; 8 bases map to TRBD1. Germline-derived CDR1 and CDR2 are KGHSH and LQKENI. V was pared by 2 bases and J by 7 bases, with 7 bases of the junction left unmatched. The CDR3 is 14 residues long. The CDR3 region has the DNA TGTGCCAGCTCACCAGGGACAGGTAGTACGGAGCAGTACTTC. Amino acids: CASSPGTGSTEQYF.

This chain connects TRBV11-2 to TRBJ2-1; 11 nucleotides align to TRBD2. V lost 5 bases, J lost 13 bases, and 10 bases stayed unmatched. Germline-derived CDR1 and CDR2 are SGHAT and FQNNGV. The CDR3 sequence is 14 residues long. CDR3 in amino acids: CASSLRLAGRSQFF. CDR3 nucleotides: TGTGCCAGCAGCCTCCGACTAGCGGGGAGGAGCCAGTTCTTC. The full variable domain, rest sourced from reference TRBV11-2 and TRBJ2-1, is EAGVAQSPRYKIIEKRQSVAFWCNPISGHATLYWYQQILGQGPKLLIQFQNNGVVDDSQLPKDRFSAERLKGVDSTLKIQPAKLEDSAVYLCASSLRLAGRSQFFGPGTRLTVL.

This rearrangement joins TRBV6-2 or TRBV6-3 to TRBJ2-3; 9 bases map to TRBD2. Germline V CDR1 and CDR2: MNHEY, SVGEGT. The CDR3 has 18 residues. V shed 2 bases and J 0 bases; nucleotides not matched to a gene: 9. CDR3 sequence reads: CASSYLLVAGGSTDTQYF. In DNA form, the CDR3 reads TGTGCCAGCAGTTACCTCCTCGTTGCGGGAGGGAGCACAGATACGCAGTATTTT.

The chain carries TRBV28 and TRBJ2-7; 7 nucleotides agree with TRBD2. Per the germline V gene, CDR1 is MDHEN and CDR2 is SYDVKM. This CDR3 is built from 14 residues. V shed 2 bases and J 5 bases; nucleotides not matched to a gene: 6. CDR3 DNA sequence: TGTGCCAGCAGTTTACCCGGGAGGATCAACGAGCAGTACTTC. Translated: CASSLPGRINEQYF.

The V gene is TRBV7-3, the J gene TRBJ2-2, with 8 bases fitting TRBD1. The trim removed 2 bases at V and 13 bases at J, leaving 12 bases unmatched. CDR1 is SGHTA and CDR2 is FQGTGA in the germline V gene. There are 15 residues in the CDR3. CDR3 sequence (DNA): TGTGCCAGCAGCTTATTATCGGCGGACAGGGCCAGGCTGTTTTTT. Translation gives CASSLLSADRARLFF.

The V gene is TRBV3-1 (or the pseudogene TRBV3-2), the J gene TRBJ2-2; 13 positions agree with TRBD2. The CDR3 contains 15 residues. Germline V gives CDR1 LGHDT, CDR2 YNNKEL (reference sequence). V was clipped by 5 bases and J by 6 bases; unmatched bases: 3. The CDR3 coding sequence is TGTGCCAGCAGCGTACTAGCGGGAGGGCCCGGGGAGCTGTTTTTT. This translates into CASSVLAGGPGELFF.

This clone has only a few counts. The V gene is TRBV5-5, the J gene TRBJ2-1; no clear D. V was clipped by 7 bases and J by 5 bases, with 10 bases between them. In germline, CDR1 is SGHKS, CDR2 YYEKEE (reference sequence). CDR3 length equals 12 residues. The DNA for the CDR3 is TGTGCCAGCGGCGGATTAAACAATGAGCAGTTCTTC. Its translation is CASGGLNNEQFF.

The gene calls are TRBV3-1 (or the pseudogene TRBV3-2) and TRBJ2-1; D is possibly TRBD2 (6 bases). CDR1 and CDR2 from the germline V gene are LGHDT and YNNKEL (reference sequence). With 7 bases removed from V and 1 base from J, the gap between germline ends came to 20 bases. The CDR3 contains 17 residues. In DNA, the CDR3 is TGTGCCAGCAATGCGGGGAGGTGGATCAGGTCCTACAATGAGCAGTTCTTC. Protein sequence: CASNAGRWIRSYNEQFF.

This clone was recorded once. This sequence joins TRBV7-3 and TRBJ2-2, with 10 bases aligning to TRBD1. CDR1 is SGHTA and CDR2 is FQGTGA in the germline V gene. V dropped 5 bases and J dropped 6; count of bases not matched to a gene: 9. This CDR3 region has 16 residues. The DNA of the CDR3 is TGTGCCAGCAGCAAAACAAGGGACAGGGGATCCGGGGAGCTGTTTTTT. This gives the protein CASSKTRDRGSGELFF.

This chain joins TRBV9 and TRBJ2-7; TRBD2 agrees at 8 bases. CDR3 size: 15 residues. With 4 bases clipped from V and 7 bases from J, the junction kept 13 bases outside the gene matches. Germline values: CDR1 SGDLS, CDR2 YYNGEE. This chain's CDR3 is CASSTSGSPLEEQYF. In DNA form, the CDR3 reads TGTGCCAGCAGCACCAGCGGGAGCCCTCTCGAGGAGCAGTACTTC.

The chain links TRBV6-2 or TRBV6-3 to TRBJ2-5; D uncertain. Germline lookup yields CDR1 MNHEY and CDR2 SVGEGT. V lost 5 bases to trimming and J lost 3 bases, with 10 bases between them. This CDR3 is 13 amino acids long. The CDR3 nucleotides read TGTGCCAGCAGTATACGGTTGAAAGAGACCCAGTACTTC. Its translation: CASSIRLKETQYF.

The rearrangement joins TRBV11-3 to TRBJ2-2; possible D gene TRBD1, 5 bases. Germline V gene sequence: CDR1 SGHNT, CDR2 YENEEA. The CDR3 extends over 14 amino acids. V was clipped by 2 bases and J by 2 bases, with 6 bases between them. CDR3 bases: TGTGCCAGCAGCTTACAGGGAAACACCGGGGAGCTGTTTTTT. Its protein product is CASSLQGNTGELFF.

The chain is built from TRBV7-2 and TRBJ1-5; the D is unclear. V was cut by 2 bases and J by 0 bases, with 17 bases left in between. CDR3 length: 18 amino acids. CDR1 and CDR2 (germline): SGHTA, FQGNSA. The CDR3 loop reads CASSLMAGGFGSNQPQHF. The CDR3 coding sequence is TGTGCCAGCAGCTTAATGGCGGGTGGTTTTGGTAGCAATCAGCCCCAGCATTTT.

In its sample, this clone was seen once. The rearrangement links TRBV15 to TRBJ2-7; 7 nucleotides agree with TRBD2. After removal of 6 bases from V and 2 bases from J, the junction contained 10 bases not matched to a gene. CDR3 size: 15 residues. Germline CDR1 reads LNHNV; CDR2 reads YYDKDF (reference sequence). The chain's CDR3 is CATRGGVLGTYEQYF. The CDR3 coding sequence is TGTGCCACCAGGGGGGGGGTGCTCGGGACCTACGAGCAGTACTTC.

V and J are TRBV6-2 or TRBV6-3 and TRBJ2-1; 8 nucleotides match TRBD2. Trimming took 6 bases from V and 6 from J; bases not matched to a gene: 10. From germline, CDR1 is MNHEY and CDR2 SVGEGT. The CDR3 totals 15 residues. DNA of the CDR3: TGTGCCAGCAGCCCCCAGCGGGAGTACCCCAATGAGCAGTTCTTC. Translation: CASSPQREYPNEQFF.

The rearrangement uses TRBV9 and TRBJ2-7; 8 bases map to TRBD2. V was clipped by 4 bases and J by 3 bases; unmatched bases: 15. Germline V gene sequence: CDR1 SGDLS, CDR2 YYNGEE. The CDR3 has 17 amino acids. Here the CDR3 reads CASSRGSAGGDLYEQYF. For the CDR3, the DNA is TGTGCCAGCAGCCGCGGTTCCGCGGGGGGTGATCTCTACGAGCAGTACTTC.

The chain combines TRBV30 with TRBJ1-5; the match to TRBD1 covers 7 bases. V was pared by 5 bases and J by 7 bases, with 14 bases of the junction left unmatched. Germline CDR1 is GTSNPN and CDR2 is SVGIG (reference sequence). The CDR3 length is 15 residues. DNA of the CDR3: TGTGCCTGGGAATCGACAGGGTTAAGGGGCCAGCCCCAGCATTTT. This codes for CAWESTGLRGQPQHF.

This clone was seen a handful of times. This chain uses TRBV4-2 with TRBJ2-1; D is uncertain. The length of the CDR3 is 13 residues. Trimming removed 0 bases at V and 10 bases at J, with 10 bases between. The germline gives CDR1 LGHNA, CDR2 YNFKEQ. This CDR3 is CASSQENRGEQFF. The CDR3 DNA is TGTGCCAGCAGCCAAGAGAATCGAGGAGAGCAGTTCTTC.

The V call is TRBV4-2, the J call TRBJ1-2; D is uncertain. The CDR3 covers 15 residues. V was cut by 3 bases and J by 2 bases, with 13 bases left in between. Germline V lookup: CDR1 LGHNA, CDR2 YNFKEQ. The CDR3 DNA is TGTGCCAGCAGCCAGAGGAACCTAGCCAACTATGGCTACACCTTC. It yields the protein CASSQRNLANYGYTF.

This rearrangement joins TRBV9 to TRBJ2-2; 8 nucleotides align to TRBD2. V shed 0 bases, J shed 0 bases, and the junction held 4 bases outside the gene matches. Looked up from germline, CDR1 is SGDLS and CDR2 is YYNGEE. The CDR3 runs to 17 residues. The CDR3 reads CASSVGPAGANTGELFF. In nucleotides, the CDR3 is TGTGCCAGCAGCGTAGGGCCAGCGGGAGCGAACACCGGGGAGCTGTTTTTT.

The J gene is TRBJ2-1, the V gene TRBV2; 11 bases map to TRBD2. Looked up from germline, CDR1 is SNHLY and CDR2 is FYNNEI. V gave up 4 bases and J gave up 2 bases; unmatched junction bases: 1. The CDR3 has 15 amino acids. The DNA of the CDR3 is TGTGCCAGCAGTGTGGGACTAGCGGCCTACAATGAGCAGTTCTTC. Protein: CASSVGLAAYNEQFF.